This T cell receptor (beta chain) derives from a study of regulatory T cells in long-lasting Graves disease. Time point meaning: newly diagnosed GD, antithyroid drugs for less than 3 months. Construction of the TCR library relied on RNA isolated from PBMCs. Patients with Graves' disease were diagnosed by American Thyroid Association guidelines. This clonotype was detected many times. This CDR3 has 16 residues. The germline V gene encodes CDR1 KGHDR and CDR2 SFDVKD. Trimming took 7 bases from V and 7 from J; bases not matched to a gene: 13. Arm-PCR of CDR3 regions with iRepertoire HTBI primers generated TCR beta libraries. TCRdb used MiXCR to reprocess the multiplex PCR reads, holding one entry per CDR3 protein. The repertoire consists of 350,000 to 450,000 distinct CDR3 sequences, with over 15% occurring once and the leading ten covering roughly 27%. The sample was also reused in another study, on T cells in Graves' hyperthyroidism and ophthalmopathy.

The receptor was isolated from a man between 40 and 49 years old with Graves disease. Material: peripheral blood mononuclear cells (PBMCs), obtained at new diagnosis, from a patient treated with antithyroid drugs. J is TRBJ1-5 and V is TRBV24-1, with TRBD1 identical over 9 bases. The CDR3 DNA is TGTGCCACCAGCGGAAGACAGGGACAGGGTGACCAGCCCCAGCATTTT. It codes for CATSGRQGQGDQPQHF.